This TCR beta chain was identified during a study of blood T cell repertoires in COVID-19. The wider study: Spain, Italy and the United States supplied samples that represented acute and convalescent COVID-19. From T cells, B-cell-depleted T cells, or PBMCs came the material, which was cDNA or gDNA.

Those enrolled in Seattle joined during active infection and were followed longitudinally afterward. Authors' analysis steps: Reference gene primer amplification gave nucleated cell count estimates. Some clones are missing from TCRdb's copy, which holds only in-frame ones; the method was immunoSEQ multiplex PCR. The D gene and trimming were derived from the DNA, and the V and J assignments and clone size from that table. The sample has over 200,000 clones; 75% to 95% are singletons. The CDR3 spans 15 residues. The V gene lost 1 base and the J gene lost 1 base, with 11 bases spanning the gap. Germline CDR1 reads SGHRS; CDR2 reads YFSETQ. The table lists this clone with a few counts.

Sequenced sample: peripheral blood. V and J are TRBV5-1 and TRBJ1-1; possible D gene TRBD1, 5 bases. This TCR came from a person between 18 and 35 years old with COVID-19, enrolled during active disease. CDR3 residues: CASSLMRGGNTEAFF. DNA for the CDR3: TGCGCCAGCAGCTTGATGCGGGGCGGGAACACTGAAGCTTTCTTT. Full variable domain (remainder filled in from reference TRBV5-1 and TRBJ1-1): KAGVTQTPRYLIKTRGQQVTLSCSPISGHRSVSWYQQTPGQGLQFLFEYFSETQRNKGNFPGRFSGRQFSNSRSEMNVSTLELGDSALYLCASSLMRGGNTEAFFGQGTRLTVV.